Below are 6 T cell receptor beta chains sequenced from a single sample in a study of OX40 agonist ivuxolimab in advanced cancers. TCRdb's copy holds only in-frame clones and misses some; the assay was immunoSEQ multiplex PCR. Among 13,000 to 15,000 clones listed, 75% to 80% were seen once. The specimen was CD4+ or CD8+ T cells sorted from blood, collected in a trial of the OX40 agonist ivuxolimab. These receptors originate from an adult with an advanced solid tumor such as melanoma, head and neck, liver or kidney cancer.

This clone is termed medium-sized. The rearrangement joins TRBV9 to TRBJ2-1; D is unresolved. The CDR3 totals 11 residues. V lost 7 bases to trimming and J lost 6 bases, with 8 bases between them. Germline V gives CDR1 SGDLS, CDR2 YYNGEE. CDR3 nucleotide sequence: TGTGCCAGCGGGCCCGTCAATGAGCAGTTCTTC. Residues: CASGPVNEQFF. The full variable domain, with the rest looked up from reference TRBV9 and TRBJ2-1, is DSGVTQTPKHLITATGQRVTLRCSPRSGDLSVYWYQQSLDQGLQFLIQYYNGEERAKGNILERFSAQQFPDLHSELNLSSLELGDSALYFCASGPVNEQFFGPGTRLTVL.

The V call is TRBV12-5, the J call TRBJ2-2; D might be TRBD2 (7 bases). This CDR3 spans 16 amino acids. CDR1 is LGHNT and CDR2 is FRNRAP in the germline V gene. Trimming cost V 6 bases and J 5 bases, with 19 bases left between them. In DNA form, the CDR3 reads TGTGCTAGTGGCCCCATGAGGGAGGGGGAGACCGGGGAGCTGTTTTTT. This encodes CASGPMREGETGELFF.

The rearrangement joins TRBV4-3 to TRBJ1-2; 7 bases agree with TRBD1. Germline V gene lookup returns CDR1 LGHNA and CDR2 YSLEER. J was trimmed by 7 bases and V by 1 base; bases with no gene match: 9. CDR3 length: 15 amino acids. The CDR3 region has the DNA TGCGCCAGCAGCCAAGCGACAGGGAATTCTGCTGGCTACACCTTC. It is translated as CASSQATGNSAGYTF.

The rearrangement joins TRBV7-9 to TRBJ2-1, with 10 bases lining up with TRBD2. The CDR3 length is 13 residues. V was pared by 8 bases and J by 8 bases, with 6 bases of the junction left unmatched. Germline-derived CDR1 and CDR2 are SEHNR and FQNEAQ (reference sequence). CDR3 region: CASLTSGYHEQFF. Here the CDR3 DNA reads TGTGCCAGCTTGACTAGCGGGTACCATGAGCAGTTCTTC.

This clone is medium-sized by share. The chain carries TRBV9 and TRBJ2-7, with D perhaps matching TRBD1 or TRBD2 (5 bases each). Trimming took 0 bases from V and 1 from J, leaving 11 bases between them. The CDR3 sequence is 15 residues long. Germline CDR1 is SGDLS and CDR2 is YYNGEE. The DNA for the CDR3 is TGTGCCAGCAGCGTAGCCGGGACCCATTCCTACGAGCAGTACTTC. Residues: CASSVAGTHSYEQYF.

This clone was detected only a few times. This chain joins TRBV6-5 and TRBJ2-7; 7 bases line up with TRBD2. V dropped 5 bases and J dropped 1; count of bases not matched to a gene: 8. This CDR3 has 15 amino acids. Germline CDR1 is MNHEY and CDR2 is SVGAGI. The CDR3 nucleotides read TGTGCCAGCAGTCAAGATGGGACTACGTCCTACGAGCAGTACTTC. It is translated as CASSQDGTTSYEQYF.